Below, one T cell receptor (beta chain) is given with its context. These data originate in a study of blood T cell repertoires in COVID-19. The wider study: Material from acute and convalescent COVID-19 was sourced from the United States, Italy and Spain. T cells, B-cell-depleted T cells, or PBMCs supplied cDNA or gDNA.

Profiling relied on immunoSEQ multiplex PCR, and the TCRdb table lists in-frame clones only, not all of them. The sample records 200,000 to 250,000 clones, roughly 89% being singletons. The CDR3 length is 15 residues. V was clipped by 8 bases and J by 2 bases; unmatched bases: 11. Germline-derived CDR1 and CDR2 are MNHEY and SMNVEV (reference sequence). Sequenced sample: peripheral blood. The chain joins TRBV27 to TRBJ1-2, with 7 bases fitting TRBD1. The clonotype was recovered from a man younger than 40 who had recovered from COVID-19. The CDR3 DNA reads TGTGCCAGCGGTACTAGGACAGGTGCGAACTATGGCTACACCTTC. Translating gives CASGTRTGANYGYTF.